This T cell receptor beta chain was observed in a study of T cells in Graves' hyperthyroidism and ophthalmopathy. RNA transcripts gave rise to amplified TCR beta CDR3 regions. The TCR CDR3 was amplified in a first-round RT-PCR using the HTBI primer set. MiXCR was run by TCRdb on the multiplex PCR reads, yielding one entry per CDR3 protein. This table holds hundreds of thousands of distinct CDR3 sequences, roughly 14% found once. At least 3 on the Clinical Activity Score was recorded for ophthalmopathy patients, who also had NOSPECS grade at least 4 and duration under 3 months. Not enrolled were patients with uncontrolled infection, other autoimmune disease, pregnancy or lactation. The germline V gene has CDR1 SEHNR and CDR2 FQNEAQ (reference sequence). The CDR3 has 13 amino acids. The ends were cut back, 2 bases at V and 6 bases at J, with 10 bases in the middle.

Sequenced: blood. The sequence was obtained from a woman aged 40 to 49 with Graves' ophthalmopathy. The chain combines TRBV7-9 with TRBJ1-1; no clear D. The DNA of the CDR3 is TGTGCCAGCAGCTTAAGTTTTTCTCCTGAAGCTTTCTTT. It encodes CASSLSFSPEAFF.